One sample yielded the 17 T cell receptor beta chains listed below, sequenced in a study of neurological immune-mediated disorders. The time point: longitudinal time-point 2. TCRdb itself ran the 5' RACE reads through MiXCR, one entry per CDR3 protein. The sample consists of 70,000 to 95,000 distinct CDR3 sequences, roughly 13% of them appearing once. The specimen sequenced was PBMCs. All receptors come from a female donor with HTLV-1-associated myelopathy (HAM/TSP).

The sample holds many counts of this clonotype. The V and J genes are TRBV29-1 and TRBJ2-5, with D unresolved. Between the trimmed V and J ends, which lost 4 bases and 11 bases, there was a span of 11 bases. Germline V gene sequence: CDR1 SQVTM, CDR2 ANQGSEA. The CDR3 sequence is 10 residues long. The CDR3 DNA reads TGCAGCGTTGGAGTCAGGCTTCAGTACTTC. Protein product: CSVGVRLQYF.

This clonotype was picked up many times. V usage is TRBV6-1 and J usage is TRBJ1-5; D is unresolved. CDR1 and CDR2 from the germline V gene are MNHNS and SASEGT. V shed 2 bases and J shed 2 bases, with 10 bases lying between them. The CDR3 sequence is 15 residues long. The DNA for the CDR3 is TGTGCCAGCAGTGAAATACATGTTGGCAATCAGCCCCAGCATTTT. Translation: CASSEIHVGNQPQHF.

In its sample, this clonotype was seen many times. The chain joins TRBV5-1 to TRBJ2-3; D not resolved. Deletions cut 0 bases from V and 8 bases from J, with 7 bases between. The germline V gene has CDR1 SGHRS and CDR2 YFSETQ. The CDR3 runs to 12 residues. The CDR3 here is CASSLEDGTQYF. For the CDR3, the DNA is TGCGCCAGCAGCTTGGAGGATGGTACGCAGTATTTT.

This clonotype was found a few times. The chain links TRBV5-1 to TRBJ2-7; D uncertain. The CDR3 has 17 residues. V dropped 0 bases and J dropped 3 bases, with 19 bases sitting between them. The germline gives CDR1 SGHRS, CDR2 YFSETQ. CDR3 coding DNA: TGCGCCAGCAGCTTGGTGATAGCCCAAAGCCTGGTCTACGAGCAGTACTTC. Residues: CASSLVIAQSLVYEQYF.

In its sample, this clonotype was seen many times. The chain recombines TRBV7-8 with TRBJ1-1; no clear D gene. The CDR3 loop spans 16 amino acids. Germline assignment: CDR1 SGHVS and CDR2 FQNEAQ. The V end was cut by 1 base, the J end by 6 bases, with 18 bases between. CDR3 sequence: CASSLGGPEFGPEAFF. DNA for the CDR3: TGTGCCAGCAGCTTAGGTGGACCGGAGTTCGGCCCTGAAGCTTTCTTT.

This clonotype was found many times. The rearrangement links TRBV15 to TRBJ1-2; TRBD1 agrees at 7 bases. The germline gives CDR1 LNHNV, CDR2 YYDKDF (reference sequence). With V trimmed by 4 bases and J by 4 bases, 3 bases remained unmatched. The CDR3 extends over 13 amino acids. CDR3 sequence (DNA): TGTGCCACCAGCACGGACAGGAGCTATGGCTACACCTTC. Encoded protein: CATSTDRSYGYTF.

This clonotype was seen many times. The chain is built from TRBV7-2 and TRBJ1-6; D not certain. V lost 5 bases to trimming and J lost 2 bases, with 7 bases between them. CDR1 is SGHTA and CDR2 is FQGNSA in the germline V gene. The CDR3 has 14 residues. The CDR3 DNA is TGTGCCAGCAGCGCCGGGGCCTATAATTCACCCCTCCACTTT. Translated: CASSAGAYNSPLHF.

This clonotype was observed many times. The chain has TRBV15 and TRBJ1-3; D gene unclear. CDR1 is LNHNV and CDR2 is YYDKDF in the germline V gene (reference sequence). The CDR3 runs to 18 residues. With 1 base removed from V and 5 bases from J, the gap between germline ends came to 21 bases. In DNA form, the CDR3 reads TGTGCCACCAGCAGAGGGACGGGGTCGCCCCACCGAAGAAACACCATATATTTT. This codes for CATSRGTGSPHRRNTIYF.

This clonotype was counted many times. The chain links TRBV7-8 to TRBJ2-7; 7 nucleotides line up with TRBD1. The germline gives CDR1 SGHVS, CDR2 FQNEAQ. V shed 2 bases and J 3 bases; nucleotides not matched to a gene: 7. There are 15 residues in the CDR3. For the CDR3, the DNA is TGTGCCAGCAGCTTATTCTGGACAGGATTCTACGAGCAGTACTTC. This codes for CASSLFWTGFYEQYF.

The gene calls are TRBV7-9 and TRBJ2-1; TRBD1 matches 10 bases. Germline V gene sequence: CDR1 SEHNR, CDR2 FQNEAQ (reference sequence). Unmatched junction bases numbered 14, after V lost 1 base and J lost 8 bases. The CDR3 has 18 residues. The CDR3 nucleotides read TGTGCCAGCAGCTTAGTGTCTTTGGTCGGGACAGGGGCTGATGAGCAGTTCTTC. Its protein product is CASSLVSLVGTGADEQFF.

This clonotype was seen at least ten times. CDR3 in DNA: TGCGCCAGCAGTGAGATAGGAACCGATAGCGAGCAGTACTTC. This encodes CASSEIGTDSEQYF. This chain joins TRBV10-1 and TRBJ2-7, with D uncertain. The V gene lost 2 bases and the J gene lost 6 bases, with 14 bases spanning the gap. Per germline, CDR1 WNHNN and CDR2 SYGVQD (reference sequence). This CDR3 contains 14 residues.

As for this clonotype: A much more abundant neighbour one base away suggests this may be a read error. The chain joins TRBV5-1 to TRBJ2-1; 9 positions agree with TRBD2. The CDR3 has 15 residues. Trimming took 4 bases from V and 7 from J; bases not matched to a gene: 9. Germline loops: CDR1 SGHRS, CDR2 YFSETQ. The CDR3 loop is CASSQTSGWENEQFF. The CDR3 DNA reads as TGCGCCAGCAGCCAAACTAGCGGGTGGGAAAATGAGCAGTTCTTC. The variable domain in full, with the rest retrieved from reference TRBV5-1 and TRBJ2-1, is KAGVTQTPRYLIKTRGQQVTLSCSPISGHRSVSWYQQTPGQGLQFLFEYFSETQRNKGNFPGRFSGRQFSNSRSEMNVSTLELGDSALYLCASSQTSGWENEQFFGPGTRLTVL.

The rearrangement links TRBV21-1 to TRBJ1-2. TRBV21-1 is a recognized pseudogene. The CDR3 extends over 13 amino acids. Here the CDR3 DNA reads TGTGCCTTTCTCGGGGGGGGGGTAGTCGGCTACACCTTC. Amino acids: CAFLGGGVVGYTF.

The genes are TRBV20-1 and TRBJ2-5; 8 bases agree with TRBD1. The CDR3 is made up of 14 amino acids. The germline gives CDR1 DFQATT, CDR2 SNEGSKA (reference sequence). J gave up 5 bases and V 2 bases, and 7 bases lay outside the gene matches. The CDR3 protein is CSARKTGVLETQYF. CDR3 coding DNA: TGCAGTGCTAGAAAGACAGGGGTTCTTGAGACCCAGTACTTC.

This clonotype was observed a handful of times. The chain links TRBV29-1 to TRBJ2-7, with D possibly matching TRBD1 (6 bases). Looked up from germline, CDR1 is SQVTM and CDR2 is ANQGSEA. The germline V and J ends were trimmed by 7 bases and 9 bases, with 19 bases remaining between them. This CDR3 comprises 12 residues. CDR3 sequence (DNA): TGCAGCGCCGAAGATAGGGGGAACAGGCAGTACTTC. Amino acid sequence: CSAEDRGNRQYF.

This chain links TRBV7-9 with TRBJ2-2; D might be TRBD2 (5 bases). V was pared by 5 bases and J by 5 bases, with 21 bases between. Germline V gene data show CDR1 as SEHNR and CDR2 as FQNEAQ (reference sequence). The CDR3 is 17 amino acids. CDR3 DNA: TGTGCCAGCAGCCCAAGACAAGGACTGTACGTGACCGGGGAGCTGTTTTTT. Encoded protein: CASSPRQGLYVTGELFF.

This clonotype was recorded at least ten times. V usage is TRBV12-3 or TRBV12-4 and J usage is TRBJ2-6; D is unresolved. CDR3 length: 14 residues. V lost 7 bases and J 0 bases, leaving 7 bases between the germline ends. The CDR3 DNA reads TGTGCCAGCAAGAGAAGCTCTGGGGCCAACGTCCTGACTTTC. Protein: CASKRSSGANVLTF.